Presented here are 23 T cell receptor beta chains from one specimen sequenced in a study of Ad26.COV2.S vaccination and SARS-CoV-2 variants. Sequencing used immunoSEQ multiplex PCR; TCRdb keeps in-frame clones, though not all of them. Among about 100,000 clones listed, around three quarters were seen once. Specimen: peripheral blood, collected after recovery from COVID-19. These receptors were taken from a human donor who had recovered from COVID-19.

V is TRBV14 and J is TRBJ2-1; unclear D gene. CDR1 is SGHDN, CDR2 FVKESK, per germline. The V end was cut by 1 base, the J end by 6 bases, with 10 bases between. The CDR3 is made up of 14 amino acids. Written as DNA, the CDR3 is TGTGCCAGCAGCCAAGCGTCTACCCTCAATGAGCAGTTCTTC. It is translated as CASSQASTLNEQFF.

This rearrangement joins TRBV5-1 to TRBJ2-1; TRBD1 aligns across 8 bases. The CDR3 covers 14 residues. Germline assignment: CDR1 SGHRS and CDR2 YFSETQ. The junction had 4 bases not matched to a gene; V was cut back by 4 bases and J by 4 bases. CDR3 residues: CASSEGQVYNEQFF. CDR3 coding DNA: TGCGCCAGCAGCGAGGGACAGGTGTACAATGAGCAGTTCTTC.

The chain recombines TRBV19 with TRBJ2-4, with D uncertain. This CDR3 spans 11 amino acids. The V end was cut by 3 bases, the J end by 8 bases, with 5 bases between. Germline CDR1 is LNHDA and CDR2 is SQIVND (reference sequence). CDR3 in amino acids: CASSIEDIQYF. CDR3 in DNA: TGTGCCAGTAGTATTGAGGACATTCAGTACTTC.

The CDR3 region has the DNA TGTGCCAGCACCTTTGGGACAGGTCGCTACGAGCAGTACTTC. Its translation is CASTFGTGRYEQYF. V and J are TRBV5-6 and TRBJ2-7; TRBD1 aligns across 8 bases. CDR3 length: 14 residues. V lost 6 bases to trimming and J lost 3 bases; unmatched junction nucleotides: 8. Germline CDR1 is SGHDT and CDR2 is YYEEEE. The whole variable domain, remainder taken from reference TRBV5-6 and TRBJ2-7, is DAGVTQSPTHLIKTRGQQVTLRCSPKSGHDTVSWYQQALGQGPQFIFQYYEEEERQRGNFPDRFSGHQFPNYSSELNVNALLLGDSALYLCASTFGTGRYEQYFGPGTRLTVT.

This clone has only a few counts. The rearrangement uses TRBV4-2 and TRBJ2-7; 7 bases agree with TRBD1. The CDR3 runs to 15 residues. Germline V gene lookup returns CDR1 LGHNA and CDR2 YNFKEQ. Trimming cost V 1 base and J 0 bases; bases outside gene matches: 3. The DNA of the CDR3 is TGTGCCAGCAGCCAAGTGTGGGACAGCTCCTACGAGCAGTACTTC. Amino acids: CASSQVWDSSYEQYF.

The CDR3 region has the DNA TGTGCCAGCAGCCGGGTGGGGGCAGGAGCTTTCTTT. Translating gives CASSRVGAGAFF. V and J are TRBV6-2 or TRBV6-3 and TRBJ1-1; tentative D call: TRBD1 (6 bases). Per the germline V gene, CDR1 is MNHEY and CDR2 is SVGEGT. The CDR3 is 12 amino acids. V was clipped by 6 bases and J by 10 bases, with 15 bases between them.

The J gene is TRBJ2-3, the V gene TRBV6-5, with D perhaps TRBD1 or TRBD2 (5 bases each). The CDR3 loop spans 15 amino acids. V was trimmed by 8 bases and J by 4 bases, leaving 19 bases between them. Germline CDR1 MNHEY, CDR2 SVGAGI. In nucleotides, the CDR3 is TGTGCCAGCTGTAACGGGGCAGGGTTTCCAGATACGCAGTATTTT. Protein sequence: CASCNGAGFPDTQYF.

There are a few counts of this clone. The gene calls are TRBV4-1 and TRBJ1-6; 11 bases fit TRBD1. CDR1 MGHRA and CDR2 YSYEKL come from the germline V gene. Trimming at V came to 6 bases and at J to 1 base, leaving 8 bases not matched to a gene. This CDR3 is built from 18 residues. The CDR3 region has the DNA TGCGCCAGCAGACCCCTGGGACAGGGGGGTTCCTATAATTCACCCCTCCACTTT. Protein product: CASRPLGQGGSYNSPLHF.

This clone was counted only a few times. The V gene is TRBV12-5, the J gene TRBJ2-5; D is possibly TRBD1 (6 bases). The germline V gene encodes CDR1 LGHNT and CDR2 FRNRAP. The CDR3 spans 17 residues. Trimming took off 4 bases at V and 4 bases at J, with 22 bases between the two ends. CDR3 DNA sequence: TGTGCTAGTGGTTCCCCCCCAGGGGATGATTTTTCAGAGACCCAGTACTTC. It codes for CASGSPPGDDFSETQYF.

The chain has TRBV4-2 and TRBJ1-4; no definite D call. Trimming left V 0 bases short and J 8 bases short, with 16 bases between. The CDR3 has 16 residues. In germline, CDR1 is LGHNA, CDR2 YNFKEQ. CDR3 DNA: TGTGCCAGCAGCCAAGAAGAGAGGGCGGGTAGGGAAAAACTGTTTTTT. Its protein is CASSQEERAGREKLFF.

This sequence joins TRBV24-1 and TRBJ2-3; 11 bases are shared with TRBD1. Germline-derived CDR1 and CDR2 are KGHDR and SFDVKD. The trim removed 4 bases at V and 5 bases at J, leaving 1 base unmatched. CDR3 length: 14 residues. CDR3 region: CATSEGQGGDTQYF. CDR3 nucleotide sequence: TGTGCCACCAGTGAGGGACAGGGGGGAGATACGCAGTATTTT.

This rearrangement joins TRBV19 to TRBJ1-5; TRBD1 matches 8 bases. Trimming took 3 bases from V and 4 from J; bases not matched to a gene: 5. In germline, CDR1 is LNHDA, CDR2 SQIVND (reference sequence). The CDR3 consists of 15 residues. The CDR3 DNA sequence: TGTGCCAGTAGTATGGGGACAGGATGGAATCAGCCCCAGCATTTT. Its protein product is CASSMGTGWNQPQHF. Complete variable domain (other parts from reference TRBV19 and TRBJ1-5): DGGITQSPKYLFRKEGQNVTLSCEQNLNHDAMYWYRQDPGQGLRLIYYSQIVNDFQKGDIAEGYSVSREKKESFPLTVTSAQKNPTAFYLCASSMGTGWNQPQHFGDGTRLSIL.

This clone was counted between two and nine times. The chain couples TRBV30 to TRBJ1-2; 8 nucleotides align to TRBD1. V gave up 3 bases and J gave up 7 bases; unmatched junction bases: 7. The germline gives CDR1 GTSNPN, CDR2 SVGIG (reference sequence). This CDR3 has 13 amino acids. This CDR3 reads CAWRAGQVSGYTF. The CDR3 DNA follows: TGTGCCTGGAGAGCGGGACAGGTGTCTGGCTACACCTTC. Full variable domain (outside the CDR3, taken from reference TRBV30 and TRBJ1-2): SQTIHQWPATLVQPVGSPLSLECTVEGTSNPNLYWYRQAAGRGLQLLFYSVGIGQISSEVPQNLSASRPQDRQFILSSKKLLLSDSGFYLCAWRAGQVSGYTFGSGTRLTVV.

A word on this clone: The same CDR3 also results from other DNA sequences found in this sample. The chain combines TRBV19 with TRBJ2-3; 8 bases line up with TRBD2. V was clipped by 3 bases and J by 3 bases; unmatched bases: 2. The CDR3 is made up of 14 amino acids. CDR1 is LNHDA, CDR2 SQIVND, per germline (reference sequence). CDR3 nucleotide sequence: TGTGCCAGTAGTATTGGCGGGGGGACAGATACGCAGTATTTT. Its protein product is CASSIGGGTDTQYF.

The V and J genes are TRBV14 and TRBJ1-2; D gene unclear. Trimming took 0 bases from V and 4 from J, leaving 21 bases between them. The CDR3 spans 18 residues. Germline-derived CDR1 and CDR2 are SGHDN and FVKESK. The CDR3 region is CASSQEITGASSIYGYTF. CDR3 DNA sequence: TGTGCCAGCAGCCAAGAAATAACTGGAGCTAGTAGTATCTATGGCTACACCTTC.

The chain links TRBV6-2 or TRBV6-3 to TRBJ2-7; D gene ambiguous. The CDR3 spans 11 residues. The V and J ends lost 2 bases and 5 bases respectively, with 4 bases between them. The germline gives CDR1 MNHEY, CDR2 SVGEGT. CDR3 loop: CASSYGHEQYF. As DNA, the CDR3 is TGTGCCAGCAGTTACGGGCACGAGCAGTACTTC.

This chain uses TRBV5-6 with TRBJ2-7, with TRBD1 matching over 9 bases. Germline-derived CDR1 and CDR2 are SGHDT and YYEEEE. The junction had 8 bases not matched to a gene; V was cut back by 3 bases and J by 7 bases. The CDR3 totals 14 residues. Here the CDR3 reads CASSWGQGLREQYF. CDR3 nucleotide sequence: TGTGCCAGCAGCTGGGGACAGGGCCTAAGGGAGCAGTACTTC.

The chain is built from TRBV3-1 (or the pseudogene TRBV3-2) and TRBJ1-6; D might be TRBD1 (6 bases). Germline V CDR1 and CDR2: LGHDT, YNNKEL (reference sequence). Trimming pared 1 base from V and 0 bases from J, leaving 10 bases between. This CDR3 is built from 17 residues. The CDR3 bases are TGTGCCAGCAGCCAAGCTGGGGGCAGCTCCTATAATTCACCCCTCCACTTT. The encoded protein is CASSQAGGSSYNSPLHF.

V and J are TRBV5-4 and TRBJ2-4; tentatively, D is TRBD1 (5 bases). The CDR3 runs 15 residues. Trimming removed 0 bases from V and 7 bases from J, with 14 bases in between. Germline CDR1 reads SGHNT; CDR2 reads YYREEE (reference sequence). The CDR3 sequence: CASSLGRESSNIQYF. The CDR3 DNA is TGTGCCAGCAGCTTGGGCAGGGAAAGTTCGAACATTCAGTACTTC. The whole variable domain, remainder taken from reference TRBV5-4 and TRBJ2-4, is ETGVTQSPTHLIKTRGQQVTLRCSSQSGHNTVSWYQQALGQGPQFIFQYYREEENGRGNFPPRFSGLQFPNYSSELNVNALELDDSALYLCASSLGRESSNIQYFGAGTRLSVL.

The chain is built from TRBV4-2 and TRBJ1-6; D is unclear. Trimming stripped 0 bases from V and 9 bases from J, with 15 bases between. This CDR3 contains 16 residues. Germline values: CDR1 LGHNA, CDR2 YNFKEQ. In nucleotides, the CDR3 is TGTGCCAGCAGCCAAGACCTGCTCCAATCTTTTTCACCCCTCCACTTT. Encoded protein: CASSQDLLQSFSPLHF.

This clone was detected once. V gene TRBV6-6 combines with J gene TRBJ2-1; TRBD2 matches at 9 bases. From germline, CDR1 is MNHNY and CDR2 SVGAGI (reference sequence). V trimming: 3 bases; J trimming: 7 bases; junction bases outside the gene matches: 7. The CDR3 is made up of 15 amino acids. The CDR3 DNA sequence: TGTGCCAGCAGTTATATCGCGGGGGGGGGTAATGAGCAGTTCTTC. It encodes CASSYIAGGGNEQFF.

The V gene is TRBV7-9, the J gene TRBJ1-2; no clear D. This CDR3 region has 16 residues. Germline V gives CDR1 SEHNR, CDR2 FQNEAQ (reference sequence). Between the trimmed V and J ends, which lost 4 bases and 4 bases, there was a span of 19 bases. This CDR3 is CASSSVVAAATYGYTF. The CDR3 region has the DNA TGTGCCAGCAGCTCGGTGGTGGCAGCCGCTACCTATGGCTACACCTTC.

V usage is TRBV5-4 and J usage is TRBJ1-2, with unresolved D. V gave up 2 bases and J gave up 2 bases, with 10 bases separating them. Germline V gene lookup returns CDR1 SGHNT and CDR2 YYREEE (reference sequence). This CDR3 contains 14 residues. As DNA, the CDR3 is TGTGCCAGCAGCTTTGATCGTGGAAACTATGGCTACACCTTC. Encoded protein: CASSFDRGNYGYTF. The full variable domain, completed using reference TRBV5-4 and TRBJ1-2, is ETGVTQSPTHLIKTRGQQVTLRCSSQSGHNTVSWYQQALGQGPQFIFQYYREEENGRGNFPPRFSGLQFPNYSSELNVNALELDDSALYLCASSFDRGNYGYTFGSGTRLTVV.